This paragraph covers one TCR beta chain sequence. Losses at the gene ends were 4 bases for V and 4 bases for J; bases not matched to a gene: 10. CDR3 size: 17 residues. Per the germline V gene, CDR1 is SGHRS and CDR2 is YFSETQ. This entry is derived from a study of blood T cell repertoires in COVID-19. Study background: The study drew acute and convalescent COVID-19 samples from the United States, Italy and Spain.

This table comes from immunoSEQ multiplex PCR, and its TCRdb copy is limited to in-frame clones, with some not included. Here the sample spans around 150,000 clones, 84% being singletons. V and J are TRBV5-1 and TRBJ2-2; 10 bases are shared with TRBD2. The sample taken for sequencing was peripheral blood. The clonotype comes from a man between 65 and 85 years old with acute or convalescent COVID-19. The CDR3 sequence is CASSGGGLASSTGELFF. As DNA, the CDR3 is TGCGCCAGCAGCGGGGGGGGACTAGCGTCATCCACCGGGGAGCTGTTTTTT.